Listed below are T cell receptor beta chains from one sample, sequenced in a study of post-analysis software for immune sequencing data. TCRdb recomputed calls from the PCR reads with MiXCR, one row per CDR3 protein. The data contain more than 500,000 distinct CDR3 sequences, 34% of them singletons. The sample consisted of blood. The receptor source for this set is a girl under 18 with multiple sclerosis. Each CDR3 is given with its conserved first and last residue. The D gene is left open where the match is weak. Rows give clone size only sometimes, using once, few, many, or a class for an expanded clone.

j_call d_call clone_size v_call cdr3_nt cdr3_aa
TRBJ2-3 TRBD2 few TRBV7-2 TGTGCCAGCAGCGGGGGACTAGCGGGGTCGGTAGATACGCAGTATTTT CASSGGLAGSVDTQYF
TRBJ1-5 TRBD1 - TRBV6-8 TGTGCCAGCAGCCCCCAGGGACAGGGGGCAGGTCAGCCCCAGCATTTT CASSPQGQGAGQPQHF
TRBJ2-3 - few TRBV7-6 TGTGCCAGCAGCCCTCTCAGGGGTGGCACAGATACGCAGTATTTT CASSPLRGGTDTQYF
TRBJ2-1 TRBD2 few TRBV6-7 TGTGCCAGCAGTAACCTAGCGGGGGGGTACAATGAGCAGTTCTTC CASSNLAGGYNEQFF
TRBJ1-2 TRBD1 - TRBV5-5 TGTGCCAGCAGCCGGGACAGGGTAACTGGCTACACCTTC CASSRDRVTGYTF
TRBJ1-5 - few TRBV6-1 TGTGCCAGCAGTGAGTCCAGAGACCAGCCCCAGCATTTT CASSESRDQPQHF
TRBJ2-7 - many TRBV4-1 TGCGCCAGCAGCTATAACCAGGCCGCCTACGAGCAGTACTTC CASSYNQAAYEQYF
TRBJ2-3 - - TRBV5-1 TGCGCCAGCAGCTTGGAAGGCGGGGTGGCAGATACGCAGTATTTT CASSLEGGVADTQYF
TRBJ2-3 - - TRBV7-3 TGTGCCAGCAGTTTCTTGGGGAGGAGTGCAGATACGCAGTATTTT CASSFLGRSADTQYF
TRBJ1-6 TRBD1 - TRBV7-2 TGTGCCAGCAGCGGGGGGACAGGGGGCCGTTCACCCCTCCACTTT CASSGGTGGRSPLHF
TRBJ2-2 TRBD1 once TRBV24-1 TGTGCCACCAGGGAGACAGGGTCGAACACCGGGGAGCTGTTTTTT CATRETGSNTGELFF
TRBJ1-2 - - TRBV20-1 TGCAGTGCTCCCGGGGGTATTGAAGGGACTTTTTCCTATGGCTACACCTTC CSAPGGIEGTFSYGYTF
TRBJ2-7 - - TRBV20-1 TGCAGTGCGAGAGGGGGGAGCTCCTACGAGCAGTACTTC CSARGGSSYEQYF
TRBJ1-4 TRBD1 - TRBV7-2 TGTGCCAGCAGACCCGGGACAGCGAATGAAAAACTGTTTTTT CASRPGTANEKLFF
TRBJ1-2 TRBD1 - TRBV5-5 TGTGCCAGCAGCCGGGACAGGGGAACTGGCTACACCTTC CASSRDRGTGYTF
TRBJ2-5 TRBD2 - TRBV28 TGTGCCAGCAGGGCCGGCGGGGGGGCGGTCAGTGAGCAGTACTTC CASRAGGGAVSEQYF
TRBJ2-7 - - TRBV7-2 TGTGCCAGCACCCAGGGCCTCAGGGGCTACGAGCAGTACTTC CASTQGLRGYEQYF
TRBJ2-1 - few TRBV12-3/TRBV12-4 TGTGCCAGCAGTTTAGAAGTGGGCAATGAGCAGTTCTTC CASSLEVGNEQFF
TRBJ1-5 - - TRBV24-1 TGTGCCACCAGTGATCACAGGGAGGCCAATCAGCCCCAGCATTTT CATSDHREANQPQHF
TRBJ1-1 - - TRBV7-3 TGTGCCAGCAGCTTAACCTGGACCAGGGCGGTCACTGAAGCTTTCTTT CASSLTWTRAVTEAFF
TRBJ1-2 - - TRBV6-5 TGTGCCAGCACCGGGACATACTATGGCTACACCTTC CASTGTYYGYTF
TRBJ1-1 - - TRBV6-4 TGTGCCAGCAGTGCGACAGGCATGAGGACTGAAGCTTTCTTT CASSATGMRTEAFF
TRBJ1-5 - once TRBV12-3/TRBV12-4 TGTGCCAGCCGCAAATCAGGGGATTCGAGCAATCAGCCCCAGCATTTT CASRKSGDSSNQPQHF
TRBJ2-1 TRBD1 - TRBV20-1 TGCAGTGCGAACTGGGACAGCAATGAGCAGTTCTTC CSANWDSNEQFF
TRBJ2-4 - - TRBV27 TGTGCCAGCAGTTTACACGTGGCGGGGCTAGCCAAAAACATTCAGTACTTC CASSLHVAGLAKNIQYF
TRBJ2-5 - few TRBV2 TGTGCCAACTCAGCAGGGGGAGGCGAGACCCAGTACTTC CANSAGGGETQYF
TRBJ2-1 TRBD2 few TRBV15 TGTGCCACCAGCAGGATAATGACTAGCGGGGACCTCAATGAGCAGTTCTTC CATSRIMTSGDLNEQFF
TRBJ1-2 - once TRBV12-3/TRBV12-4 TGTGCCAGCAGCCTAATGGGCAGGGGAGGCTACACCTTC CASSLMGRGGYTF
TRBJ2-7 - - TRBV20-1 TGCAGTGCTTCAGCAGGGTTCGGGAACGAGCAGTACTTC CSASAGFGNEQYF
TRBJ2-7 - - TRBV24-1 TGTGCCACCAGTGATCCTAGAACAGGCAACGAGCAGTACTTC CATSDPRTGNEQYF
TRBJ2-1 TRBD2 - TRBV5-1 TGCGCCAGCAGCTTGTCCCCAGCGGGGGGGAATGAGCAGTTCTTC CASSLSPAGGNEQFF
TRBJ2-5 TRBD1 - TRBV20-1 TGCAGTGCTAAACACAGGGGGGCAGAGACCCAGTACTTC CSAKHRGAETQYF
TRBJ2-7 TRBD1 - TRBV11-2 TGTGCCAGCAGCTCGAAAGCTCCGGGACAGGGTCACTTAAACGAGCAGTACTTC CASSSKAPGQGHLNEQYF
TRBJ1-2 TRBD1 few TRBV6-5 TGTGCCAGCAGCAGAGGAGGACAGGGGAACTATGGCTACACCTTC CASSRGGQGNYGYTF
TRBJ1-2 - many TRBV5-1 TGCGCCAGCAGCTTACCGAAGGGTGGGGGCGGAACTGGCTACACCTTC CASSLPKGGGGTGYTF
TRBJ2-1 TRBD2 - TRBV10-3 TGTGCCATCAGTGCGGGTAGCGGGGGGTCATACAATGAGCAGTTCTTC CAISAGSGGSYNEQFF
TRBJ2-5 TRBD1 - TRBV28 TGTGCCAGTAGAAGACAGGGATTAGAAGAGACCCAGTACTTC CASRRQGLEETQYF
TRBJ2-3 - - TRBV5-1 TGCGCCAGCAGCTTGGTATGGGGAATGGCCACAGATACGCAGTATTTT CASSLVWGMATDTQYF
TRBJ2-7 - many TRBV29-1 TGCAGCGTCGACGGGGTCCCTTACGAGCAGTACTTC CSVDGVPYEQYF
TRBJ1-5 TRBD1 - TRBV6-6 TGTGCCTGCAGTTTGCCGCGGGACAGGGATCAGCCCCAGCATTTT CACSLPRDRDQPQHF
TRBJ2-3 - - TRBV11-2 TGTGCCAGCAGCCCCATGGGGGGAACAGATACGCAGTATTTT CASSPMGGTDTQYF
TRBJ2-6 - - TRBV7-8 TGTGCCAGCAGCTCCCCCGCTAGGGGCACTGGGGCCAACGTCCTGACTTTC CASSSPARGTGANVLTF
TRBJ2-6 - - TRBV10-3 TGTGCCATCAGTGAGGACCCCCAAAGAGGCTCTGGGGCCAACGTCCTGACTTTC CAISEDPQRGSGANVLTF
TRBJ2-3 - few TRBV10-2 TGCGCCAGCAGTGATTTGCGACCAGATACGCAGTATTTT CASSDLRPDTQYF
TRBJ2-7 - - TRBV5-1 TGCGCCAGCAGCTTGGCCGGGGAAGGCTACGAGCAGTACTTC CASSLAGEGYEQYF
TRBJ1-5 - - TRBV6-5 TGTGCCAGCAGTTACTCGTCCTTAGGTAGCAATCAGCCCCAGCATTTT CASSYSSLGSNQPQHF
TRBJ1-1 - few TRBV6-5 TGTGCCAGCAGTAACACAGGGAGGCCTGAAGCTTTCTTT CASSNTGRPEAFF
TRBJ2-1 - - TRBV7-2 TGTGCCAGCAGTTTCCCTGGGCGGAAATCAATAAACAATGAGCAGTTCTTC CASSFPGRKSINNEQFF
TRBJ2-5 TRBD2 few TRBV7-9 TGTGCCAGCAGCTCATCGGGGGGTTCGTACCAAGAGACCCAGTACTTC CASSSSGGSYQETQYF
TRBJ2-7 TRBD1 once TRBV6-1 TGTGCCAGCAGTTGGGGACAGATCTACGAGCAGTACTTC CASSWGQIYEQYF
TRBJ2-1 - - TRBV7-3 TGTGCCAGCAGCTTCGGAGGGGGGTGGGCCAATGAGCAGTTCTTC CASSFGGGWANEQFF